This TCR beta chain is from a study of early T cells in non-severe SARS-CoV-2 infection. Each cDNA molecule carried a unique molecular identifier. TCRdb called the 5' RACE reads again in MiXCR, with one record for every CDR3 protein. The sample includes tens of thousands of distinct CDR3 sequences, more than 9% of them seen just once. The V and J ends lost 6 bases and 6 bases, in that order; junction bases with no gene match: 4. The CDR3 has 12 amino acids. The V and J genes are TRBV12-3 or TRBV12-4 and TRBJ2-7; 8 bases are shared with TRBD1. Sequencing used whole blood, obtained at baseline. This sequence was found in an adult who was a healthcare worker with PCR-confirmed SARS-CoV-2 infection or an uninfected control (not recorded which). The CDR3 region is CASRSQGGEQYF. CDR3 sequence (DNA): TGTGCCAGCAGGTCACAGGGGGGCGAGCAGTACTTC.